This T cell receptor beta chain is from a study of blood T cell repertoires in COVID-19. Study in general: Sample material is recorded as cDNA or gDNA derived from T cells, B-cell-depleted T cells, or PBMCs.

In the original analysis: Amplification with reference gene primers provided the estimates of nucleated cell counts. Method: immunoSEQ multiplex PCR; TCRdb's copy keeps in-frame clones and lacks some. V and J calls and clone size are copied from that table; D and trimming were computed from the DNA. Here the sample spans 120,000 to 150,000 clones, roughly 89% being singletons. The ends were cut back, 3 bases at V and 5 bases at J, with 19 bases in the middle. From germline, CDR1 is DFQATT and CDR2 SNEGSKA (reference sequence). This CDR3 region has 15 residues. The receptor comes from a woman aged 45 to 65 with acute or convalescent COVID-19. The rearrangement joins TRBV20-1 to TRBJ1-1; D is ambiguous. What was sequenced was peripheral blood. CDR3 sequence reads: CSASLRFSPGTEAFF. The DNA of the CDR3 is TGCAGTGCTAGTTTGCGGTTTTCCCCTGGAACTGAAGCTTTCTTT.